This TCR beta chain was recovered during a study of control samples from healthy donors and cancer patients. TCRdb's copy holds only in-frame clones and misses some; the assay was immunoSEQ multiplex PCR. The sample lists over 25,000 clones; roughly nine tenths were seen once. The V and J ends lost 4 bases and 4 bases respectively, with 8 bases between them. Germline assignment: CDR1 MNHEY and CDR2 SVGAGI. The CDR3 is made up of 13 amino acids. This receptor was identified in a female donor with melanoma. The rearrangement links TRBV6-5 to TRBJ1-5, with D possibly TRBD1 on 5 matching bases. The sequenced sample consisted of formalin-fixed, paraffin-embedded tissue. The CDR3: CASSSGTNQPQHF. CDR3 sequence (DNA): TGTGCCAGCAGTTCCGGGACGAATCAGCCCCAGCATTTT.